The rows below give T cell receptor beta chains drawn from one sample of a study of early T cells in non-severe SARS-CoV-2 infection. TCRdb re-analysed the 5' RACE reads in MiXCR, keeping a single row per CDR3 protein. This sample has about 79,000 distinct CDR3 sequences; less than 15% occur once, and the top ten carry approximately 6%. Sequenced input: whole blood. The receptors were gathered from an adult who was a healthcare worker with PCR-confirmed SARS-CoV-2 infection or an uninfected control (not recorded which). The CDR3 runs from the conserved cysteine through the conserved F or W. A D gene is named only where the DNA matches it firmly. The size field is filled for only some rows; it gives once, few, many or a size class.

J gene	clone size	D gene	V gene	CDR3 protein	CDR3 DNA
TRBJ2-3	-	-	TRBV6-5	CASSGGPSTDTQYF	TGTGCCAGCAGCGGCGGGCCTAGCACAGATACGCAGTATTTT
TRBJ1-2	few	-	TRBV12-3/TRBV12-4	CASKRTANYGYTF	TGTGCCAGCAAACGGACAGCTAACTATGGCTACACCTTC
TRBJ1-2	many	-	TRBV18	CASSPGAVYGYTF	TGTGCCAGCTCACCGGGGGCAGTTTATGGCTACACCTTC
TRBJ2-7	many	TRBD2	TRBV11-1	CASSLSGGEQYF	TGTGCCAGCAGCTTATCGGGGGGGGAGCAGTACTTC
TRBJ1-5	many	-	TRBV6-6	CASRSTGTFNQPQHF	TGTGCCAGCAGGTCGACCGGGACTTTCAATCAGCCCCAGCATTTT
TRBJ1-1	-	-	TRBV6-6	CASSKTGEAFF	TGTGCCAGCAGTAAGACAGGTGAAGCTTTCTTT
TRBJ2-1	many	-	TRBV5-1	CASSPAGPNNEQFF	TGCGCCAGCAGCCCTGCAGGGCCGAACAATGAGCAGTTCTTC
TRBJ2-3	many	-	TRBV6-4	CASSYRGGSTDTQYF	TGTGCCAGCAGTTATCGCGGTGGAAGCACAGATACGCAGTATTTT
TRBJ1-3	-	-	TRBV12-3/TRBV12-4	CASIYPSGNTIYF	TGTGCCAGCATATATCCCTCTGGAAACACCATATATTTT
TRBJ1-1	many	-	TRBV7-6	CASSFGGRAEAFF	TGTGCCAGCAGCTTCGGCGGAAGGGCTGAAGCTTTCTTT
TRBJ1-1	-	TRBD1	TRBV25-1	CASNGQGPYRAAFF	TGTGCCAGCAATGGACAGGGACCCTACCGGGCAGCTTTCTTT
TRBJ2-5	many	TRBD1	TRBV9	CASSGTGSNQYF	TGTGCCAGCTCCGGGACAGGAAGCAACCAGTACTTC
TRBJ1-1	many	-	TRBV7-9	CASSLYGLRGIGTEAFF	TGTGCCAGCAGCTTATACGGGCTAAGAGGAATTGGGACTGAAGCTTTCTTT
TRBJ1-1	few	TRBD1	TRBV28	CASRITQGAAFF	TGTGCCAGCAGGATAACACAGGGGGCAGCTTTCTTT
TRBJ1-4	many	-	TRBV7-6	CASSSRAGSYEKLFF	TGTGCCAGCAGCTCCCGGGCGGGATCCTATGAAAAACTGTTTTTT
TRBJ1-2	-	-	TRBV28	CASSATDHGYTF	TGTGCCAGCAGTGCTACAGACCATGGCTACACCTTC
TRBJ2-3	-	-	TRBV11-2	CASSLDIAGTDTQYF	TGTGCCAGCAGCTTAGATATAGCGGGCACAGATACGCAGTATTTT